The source of this T cell receptor beta chain is a study of blood T cell repertoires in COVID-19. Whole-study context: Samples of COVID-19 (acute and convalescent) were obtained from the United States, Italy and Spain.

V dropped 7 bases and J dropped 5 bases, with 9 bases sitting between them. CDR1 SNHLY and CDR2 FYNNEI come from the germline V gene. This CDR3 is built from 12 residues. This clone has only a few counts. Source study methods: Amplification with reference gene primers provided the estimates of nucleated cell counts. Clones were sequenced by immunoSEQ multiplex PCR, and TCRdb holds only the in-frame ones, with some missing. That table is the source of V, J and clone size, and D and trimming were worked out from the DNA. The table records some 220,000 clones, around three quarters of them present only once.

V is TRBV2 and J is TRBJ1-5; the D is unclear. Sequencing used peripheral blood. The receptor was derived from a woman in her 70s with acute or convalescent COVID-19. For the CDR3, the DNA is TGTGCCAGCACGGGAGCCGATCAGCCCCAGCATTTT. Translation gives CASTGADQPQHF.